A selection of T cell receptor beta chains follows, all from one sample in a study of T cell responses to AZD1222 COVID-19 vaccine. Libraries were prepared by immunoSEQ multiplex PCR; TCRdb keeps only in-frame clonotypes and omits some of them. The sample has about 120,000 clones, roughly nine tenths seen once. The sequences come from peripheral blood, collected on day 0 of AZD1222 vaccination. The receptor source for this set is an adult in good health. Both conserved end residues are part of each CDR3. The order of the fields is V gene, clone size, J gene, D gene, CDR3 protein, CDR3 DNA. D genes are given only for firm matches. Clone sizes are given selectively: once, few, many, or a class where the clone is expanded.

TRBV12-3/TRBV12-4,NA,TRBJ2-2,NA,CATGTTNTGELFF,TGTGCCACCGGGACGACGAACACCGGGGAGCTGTTTTTT
TRBV28,NA,TRBJ2-1,NA,CASSFVSNEQFF,TGTGCCAGCAGTTTTGTGTCAAATGAGCAGTTCTTC
TRBV5-1,NA,TRBJ1-4,NA,CASSVGVREKLFF,TGCGCCAGCAGCGTTGGAGTTCGGGAAAAACTGTTTTTT
TRBV5-6,NA,TRBJ1-2,NA,CASSFGTGSTGYTF,TGTGCCAGCAGCTTCGGGACGGGTAGTACGGGCTACACCTTC
TRBV12-3/TRBV12-4,NA,TRBJ2-1,NA,CASSLRGEQFF,TGTGCCAGCAGTTTGAGAGGTGAGCAGTTCTTC
TRBV12-3/TRBV12-4,once,TRBJ2-7,NA,CASSLGQTYEQYF,TGTGCCAGCAGTTTAGGGCAGACCTACGAGCAGTACTTC
TRBV11-2,NA,TRBJ1-6,TRBD1,CASSFGQGDSPLHF,TGTGCCAGCAGCTTCGGACAGGGGGATTCACCCCTCCACTTT
TRBV12-3/TRBV12-4,NA,TRBJ1-2,NA,CASSPTPYGYTF,TGTGCCAGCAGCCCAACGCCTTATGGCTACACCTTC
TRBV3-1/TRBV3-2,NA,TRBJ1-1,NA,CASSQEGQVNTEAFF,TGTGCCAGCAGCCAAGAAGGGCAGGTGAACACTGAAGCTTTCTTT
TRBV6-5,NA,TRBJ2-2,TRBD1,CASSYGTGSGELFF,TGTGCCAGCAGTTACGGGACAGGGTCCGGGGAGCTGTTTTTT
TRBV28,NA,TRBJ2-5,TRBD2,CASRISSGRALTGLETQYF,TGTGCCAGCAGAATCTCGTCCGGGAGGGCCTTGACGGGATTGGAGACCCAGTACTTC
TRBV7-8,NA,TRBJ1-2,NA,CASSFRRGYGYTF,TGTGCCAGCAGCTTTAGAAGGGGGTATGGCTACACCTTC
TRBV19,NA,TRBJ1-5,NA,CASSMSEGAYGQPQHF,TGTGCCAGTAGTATGAGTGAGGGCGCCTACGGCCAGCCCCAGCATTTT
TRBV24-1,NA,TRBJ1-1,TRBD1,CATERNRGGDTEAFF,TGTGCCACCGAAAGAAACAGGGGAGGGGACACTGAAGCTTTCTTT
TRBV10-2,NA,TRBJ1-1,TRBD1,CASRHTGVDTEAFF,TGCGCCAGCAGACATACAGGGGTGGACACTGAAGCTTTCTTT
TRBV30,NA,TRBJ2-7,NA,CACLPRGGRLVGEQYF,TGTGCCTGCCTCCCGAGGGGGGGCCGTCTTGTCGGCGAGCAGTACTTC
TRBV12-5,NA,TRBJ1-6,NA,CASGLWGSTPLHF,TGTGCTAGTGGTTTATGGGGGTCGACACCCCTCCACTTT
TRBV13,NA,TRBJ2-1,NA,CASSPPGPIEQFF,TGTGCCAGCAGCCCTCCTGGCCCAATTGAGCAGTTCTTC
TRBV27,NA,TRBJ2-2,TRBD2,CASSLLAGGMSGELFF,TGTGCCAGCAGTTTATTAGCGGGAGGAATGTCCGGGGAGCTGTTTTTT
TRBV6-5,NA,TRBJ1-5,TRBD1,CASTQTGSNQPQHF,TGTGCCAGCACCCAGACAGGGAGCAATCAGCCCCAGCATTTT
TRBV14,NA,TRBJ2-1,NA,CASAYYNEQFF,TGTGCCAGCGCCTATTACAATGAGCAGTTCTTC
TRBV5-5,NA,TRBJ1-5,NA,CASSLESSGTPFQPQHF,TGTGCCAGCAGCTTGGAATCGTCGGGGACCCCCTTCCAGCCCCAGCATTTT
TRBV5-8,NA,TRBJ2-6,NA,CASTIFRSSGANVLTF,TGTGCCAGCACCATCTTCCGGTCCTCTGGGGCCAACGTCCTGACTTTC
TRBV3-1/TRBV3-2,NA,TRBJ1-1,NA,CASSQDRSRRIMNTEAFF,TGTGCCAGCAGCCAAGATCGTTCCCGGAGGATAATGAACACTGAAGCTTTCTTT
TRBV12-3/TRBV12-4,NA,TRBJ1-2,NA,CASSPPSISGYTF,TGTGCCAGCAGCCCTCCTTCAATATCGGGCTACACCTTC
TRBV6-5,NA,TRBJ1-2,NA,CASSPDIQYGYTF,TGTGCCAGCAGCCCGGACATACAGTATGGCTACACCTTC
TRBV5-1,NA,TRBJ2-2,NA,CASSLEDNTGELFF,TGCGCCAGCAGCCTGGAAGATAACACCGGGGAGCTGTTTTTT
TRBV18,NA,TRBJ2-3,NA,CASSPGGQVTDTQYF,TGTGCCAGCTCACCAGGAGGACAAGTCACAGATACGCAGTATTTT
TRBV6-6,NA,TRBJ1-5,NA,CASRGDQPQHF,TGTGCCAGCAGGGGGGATCAGCCCCAGCATTTT
TRBV6-5,NA,TRBJ1-4,NA,CASSPTILEKLFF,TGTGCCAGCAGTCCGACTATACTCGAAAAACTGTTTTTT
TRBV3-1/TRBV3-2,NA,TRBJ2-1,NA,CASSLKPIPEQFF,TGTGCCAGCAGCCTAAAACCGATTCCCGAGCAGTTCTTC
TRBV6-1,NA,TRBJ2-1,NA,CASSVGAAVGDNEQFF,TGTGCCAGCAGTGTGGGGGCGGCGGTCGGAGACAATGAGCAGTTCTTC
TRBV9,NA,TRBJ1-5,NA,CASSPGRGGRQPQHF,TGTGCCAGCAGCCCGGGACGGGGCGGGCGTCAGCCCCAGCATTTT
TRBV7-8,NA,TRBJ2-2,NA,CASSPGLINTGELFF,TGTGCCAGCAGCCCCGGACTTATTAACACCGGGGAGCTGTTTTTT
TRBV18,NA,TRBJ1-6,NA,CASSPGGRGASSPLHF,TGTGCCAGCTCACCCGGAGGTCGGGGGGCGAGTTCACCCCTCCACTTT
TRBV27,NA,TRBJ1-1,NA,CASSLEGFSEAFF,TGTGCCAGCAGTTTAGAGGGTTTCTCTGAAGCTTTCTTT
TRBV19,NA,TRBJ2-6,NA,CASMEGAGANVLTF,TGTGCCAGTATGGAGGGAGCTGGGGCCAACGTCCTGACTTTC